Detailed here is one T cell receptor beta chain. This entry comes from a study of shared clonotypes between healthy human individuals. Germline V CDR1 and CDR2: DFQATT, SNEGSKA (reference sequence). The CDR3 extends over 11 amino acids. Trimming stripped 6 bases from V and 9 bases from J, with 12 bases between. Profiled with immunoSEQ multiplex PCR; TCRdb holds only in-frame clones, not every one. The sample lists more than 2,000,000 clones, 85% to 95% occurring once. Source material: naive CD4+ T cells from PBMCs. The subset: CD45RA+ positively selected. This sequence joins TRBV20-1 and TRBJ2-4, with a possible D match to TRBD2 (6 bases). This TCR came from a man aged 18 to 29 in good health. Some clones in this sample may be carry-over from other donors' samples. CDR3 sequence reads: CSAPWGVIQYF. CDR3 DNA sequence: TGCAGTGCGCCCTGGGGGGTCATTCAGTACTTC.